This T cell receptor (beta chain) is drawn from a study of blood T cell repertoires in COVID-19. Whole-study context: The analysed material was cDNA or gDNA that came from T cells, B-cell-depleted T cells, or PBMCs.

The repertoire was sequenced with immunoSEQ multiplex PCR; TCRdb's copy has only in-frame clones and lacks some. The data show about 97,000 clones, with approximately 78% seen just once and 7.5% to 10% held by the top ten. The CDR3 is 14 amino acids. V shed 5 bases and J shed 2 bases, with 10 bases lying between them. Germline CDR1 is PRHDT and CDR2 is FYEKMQ (reference sequence). The J gene is TRBJ2-1, the V gene TRBV13, with D unclear. The sequence was obtained from a man aged 55 to 69 with active or convalescent COVID-19. Sequenced sample: peripheral blood. The CDR3 region has the DNA TGTGCCAGCAGCGGCCGCAGCGCCTACAATGAGCAGTTCTTC. Its protein product is CASSGRSAYNEQFF.